The T cell receptor (beta chain) described here comes from a study of T cell responses to AZD1222 COVID-19 vaccine. Study summary: Analysis merged second doses at about 4 or about 12 weeks.

Of note for this clone: The antigen is not known.

Germline CDR1 and CDR2: LGHDT and YNNKEL (reference sequence). V was shortened by 3 bases and J by 9 bases, with 18 bases between the two germline ends. The CDR3 spans 16 residues. Study-wide results and limits: In a largely white British group with more females than males, clonal diversity was possibly underestimated.

The repertoire was sequenced with immunoSEQ multiplex PCR; TCRdb's copy has only in-frame clones and lacks some. The sample records 95,000 to 100,000 clones, approximately 92% being singletons. The receptor was derived from an adult in good health. This sequence joins TRBV3-1 (or the pseudogene TRBV3-2) and TRBJ1-6; D may be TRBD1 (5 bases). The starting material was peripheral blood, obtained on day 0 of AZD1222 vaccination. CDR3 sequence (DNA): TGTGCCAGCAGCCACCTAGCCGGGACGGAGGGTTCACCCCTCCACTTT. It translates to CASSHLAGTEGSPLHF.